The subject of this entry is one T cell receptor (beta chain). The specificity of this receptor is unknown. The record has no base qualities; no much larger clone is one base away. Including cysteine and phenylalanine, the CDR3 has 13 amino acids. Only the CDR3 DNA is retained, 39 bases long and in frame from the first base. V is cut back by 6 bases and J by 1 base, with 5 bases in the junction unmatched. For CDR1 and CDR2, the germline V gene lists SQVTM and ANQGSEA. Library preparation was by 5' RACE. The sample was run on an Illumina HiSeq 2000. Template switching added a universal primer binding site, and the final cDNA carried a unique molecular identifier that allowed TCR cDNA molecules to be counted accurately. Specific primers in the conserved constant-segment region were used to synthesize first-strand cDNA for the TCR alpha and beta chains. To control for contamination, every cDNA library carried two barcodes: a SMART-Mk sample barcode plus Illumina barcodes. TruSeq adapter sequences along with Illumina sample barcodes were introduced in two successive PCR steps. The Illumina HiSeq platform was used with custom primers to sequence TCR alpha and beta cDNA libraries. In the paper's pipeline: MiGEC processed the raw reads to extract unique molecular identifiers, while MiXCR was used to determine the CDR3 positions. Recombination models were inferred per individual with the repgenHMM and IGoR tools using an EM algorithm. The tcR package in R was used for shared clonotype analysis, with sharing normalized by the product of cloneset sizes. To study raw recombination without the effects of thymic and clonal selection, out-of-frame nonproductive sequences were analyzed. Using fastp at Q25 and MiXCR, TCRdb reprocessed the public reads and kept productive beta chains. Identical CDR3 protein sequences are pooled into one entry, listed with their most common genes and DNA. TCRdb's processing, not the authors' own work, is the source of the V and J calls. Here the sample has 1.5 million to 2 million distinct CDR3 sequences; roughly 35% occur a single time. The ten largest clonotypes hold around 0.25% of the sample.

This record belongs to a study of identical twins (dated by TCRdb to about 2016). Looking at the study overall: To test whether fetal clonotypes persist, this study deep-sequenced TCR alpha and beta repertoires from monozygotic twins, from unrelated adults of various ages, and from cord blood. To rule out contamination, the twin experiments were replicated at different times with different library preparation protocols.

The research as a whole found: Recombination models systematically underestimated out-of-frame TCR alpha sharing in monozygotic twins but agreed with sharing between unrelated individuals. Conclusions relied on cross-sectional statistical analysis, since the same donors could not be followed over many years. Fewer insertions were carried by abundant cord blood beta clonotypes, a similar but weaker trend appeared in young adult naive repertoires, and no such trend appeared in memory repertoires. Out-of-frame TCR alpha sequences shared between twins showed an excess of low generation-probability sequences compared with coincidental sharing between unrelated individuals. Zero-insertion analyses could be partly confounded by invariant T cells such as MAIT and iNKT, although diverse VJ usage argued against such confounding for most clonotypes. The excess sharing between twins in beta out-of-frame sequences was weaker because fewer shared sequences reduced the signal-to-noise ratio.

Every donor in the study was a healthy Caucasian. Sequencing used cord blood. Rearrangement joined TRBV29-1 to TRBJ1-1; 7 bases in the middle match TRBD1. The source is a newborn girl in good health. Here is the DNA: TGCAGCGTCGCACAGGGGCAGAACACTGAAGCTTTCTTT. Its translation reads: CSVAQGQNTEAFF. Here the CDR3 is joined to the reference TRBV29-1 and TRBJ1-1 genes, and the full variable domain is: SAVISQKPSRDICQRGTSLTIQCQVDSQVTMMFWYRQQPGQSLTLIATANQGSEATYESGFVIDKFPISRPNLTFSTLTVSNMSPEDSSIYLCSVAQGQNTEAFFGQGTRLTVV.